These T cell receptor beta chains were read from a single sample in a study of blood T cell repertoires in COVID-19. TCRdb's table, derived via immunoSEQ multiplex PCR, lists solely in-frame clones and lacks some. In the table there are a few hundred thousand clones, 85% to 90% of which are singletons. Sequenced sample: PBMCs or T cells enriched from blood (not recorded which). These receptors were taken from a woman between 18 and 29 years old with acute COVID-19. Both conserved end residues are part of each CDR3.

J gene,V gene,CDR3 protein
TRBJ1-1,TRBV18,CASSLGQGDTEAFF
TRBJ2-1,TRBV28,CASSLPGVTEQFF
TRBJ2-1,TRBV9,CASSVLAGEQFF
TRBJ1-4,TRBV6-6,CASSPLWGGNEKLFF
TRBJ1-1,TRBV7-9,CASSARGANTEAFF
TRBJ1-1,TRBV19,CASSNPHRTGDTEAFF
TRBJ2-7,TRBV18,CASSRGTSGRIDEQYF
TRBJ2-1,TRBV27,CASSLGTSGYNEQFF
TRBJ1-1,TRBV9,CASSQGVGSEAFF
TRBJ1-1,TRBV27,CASSFGGARNTEAFF
TRBJ1-5,TRBV6-1,CASSEGRSGIYSNQPQHF
TRBJ1-2,TRBV6-5,CASSYRASNYGYTF
TRBJ2-6,TRBV28,CATTESSGANVLTF
TRBJ1-1,TRBV6-5,CASSPPPGNTEAFF
TRBJ2-7,TRBV28,CATHTGEANEQYF
TRBJ2-3,TRBV19,CASTAYSPGLGSTDTQYF
TRBJ1-1,TRBV20-1,CSASGETEAFF
TRBJ2-5,TRBV24-1,CATSGTGKETQYF
TRBJ1-6,TRBV11-2,CASSLGGGWGQGASPLHF
TRBJ2-3,TRBV5-4,CASSLAHGRVDTQYF
TRBJ1-3,TRBV7-2,CASSSTGTGNTIYF
TRBJ2-1,TRBV7-3,CASSLMGVDNEQFF
TRBJ1-5,TRBV12-5,CASGSLNQPQHF
TRBJ1-5,TRBV30,CAWSVQGGGWPQHF
TRBJ1-1,TRBV7-6,CASSLRGKGTEAFF
TRBJ1-2,TRBV2,CASSEIREVRGYTF
TRBJ2-7,TRBV7-9,CASSLEWANGYEQYF
TRBJ1-3,TRBV4-1,CASSQDYGQGTIYF
TRBJ2-7,TRBV15,CATSVVPGLAAKTGYEQYF
TRBJ2-1,TRBV9,CASRSLGLAGLEQFF
TRBJ2-7,TRBV2,CASSEIRTVFSYEQYF
TRBJ2-1,TRBV6-5,CASRGSGRDEQFF
TRBJ2-1,TRBV7-2,CASSFQGYNEQFF
TRBJ1-2,TRBV18,CASSPSATPEGYTF
TRBJ2-7,TRBV5-1,CASSLNLAGVYEQYF
TRBJ2-1,TRBV9,CASSVTSGIGYEQFF
TRBJ2-1,TRBV21-1,CASSIRQGVNEQFF
TRBJ1-6,TRBV5-1,CASSLRTGAQNSPLHF
TRBJ1-5,TRBV19,CASSKPRQGGGNNQPQHF
TRBJ2-2,TRBV6-5,CASSYTVVGELFF
TRBJ2-2,TRBV29-1,CSVGQGAGELFF
TRBJ1-1,TRBV7-2,CASSFPLRGRTPSTEAFF
TRBJ1-2,TRBV28,CATLSGGNYGYTF
TRBJ1-2,TRBV5-1,CASSLNENYGYTF
TRBJ2-7,TRBV12-3/TRBV12-4,CASNRDNYEQYF